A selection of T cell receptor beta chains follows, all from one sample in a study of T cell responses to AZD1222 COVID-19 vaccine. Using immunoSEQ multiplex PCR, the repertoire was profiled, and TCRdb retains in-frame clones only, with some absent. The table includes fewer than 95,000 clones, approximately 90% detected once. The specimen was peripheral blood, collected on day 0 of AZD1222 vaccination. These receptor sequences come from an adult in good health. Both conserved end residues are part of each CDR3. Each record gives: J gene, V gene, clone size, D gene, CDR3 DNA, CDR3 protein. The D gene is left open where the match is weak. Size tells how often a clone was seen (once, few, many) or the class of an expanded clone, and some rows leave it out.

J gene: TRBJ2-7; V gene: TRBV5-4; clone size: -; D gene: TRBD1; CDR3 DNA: TGTGCCAGCAGCTTGGACAGGGGTGGCGAGCAGTACTTC; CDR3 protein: CASSLDRGGEQYF
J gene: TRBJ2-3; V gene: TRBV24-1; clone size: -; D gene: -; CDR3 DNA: TGTGCCACCAGTTCAATCACAGATACGCAGTATTTT; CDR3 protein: CATSSITDTQYF
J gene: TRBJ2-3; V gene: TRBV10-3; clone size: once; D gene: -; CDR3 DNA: TGTGCCTCCGGGGGACACCAATACACAGATACGCAGTATTTT; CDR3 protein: CASGGHQYTDTQYF
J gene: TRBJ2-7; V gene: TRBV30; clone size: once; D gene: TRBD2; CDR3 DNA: TGTGCCTGGAGTCCGGGGGGGGTCTACGAGCAGTACTTC; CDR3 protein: CAWSPGGVYEQYF
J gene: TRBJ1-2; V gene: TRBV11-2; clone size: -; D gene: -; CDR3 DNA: TGTGCCAGCAGCTTCATGGGCGGCGATGGCTACACCTTC; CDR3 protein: CASSFMGGDGYTF
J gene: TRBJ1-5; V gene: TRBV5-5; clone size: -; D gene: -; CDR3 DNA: TGTGCCAGCAGCTTGGAAAGGAATCAGCCCCAGCATTTT; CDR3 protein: CASSLERNQPQHF
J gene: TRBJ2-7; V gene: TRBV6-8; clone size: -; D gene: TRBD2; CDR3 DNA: TGTGCCAGCTATCGACTAGCGGGCTACGAGCAGTACTTC; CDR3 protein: CASYRLAGYEQYF
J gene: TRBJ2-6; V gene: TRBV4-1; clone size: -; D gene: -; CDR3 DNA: TGCGCCAGCAGCCAAGATTCGAGATCTGGGGCCAACGTCCTGACTTTC; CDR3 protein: CASSQDSRSGANVLTF
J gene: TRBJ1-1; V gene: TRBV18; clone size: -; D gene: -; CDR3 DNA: TGTGCCAGCTCACCTCCGGGAACCCCGAACACTGAAGCTTTCTTT; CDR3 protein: CASSPPGTPNTEAFF
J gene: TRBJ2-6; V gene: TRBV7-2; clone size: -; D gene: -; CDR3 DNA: TGTGCCAGCAGCCCTGGCCCCGGGGGTGGGGCCAACGTCCTGACTTTC; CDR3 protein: CASSPGPGGGANVLTF
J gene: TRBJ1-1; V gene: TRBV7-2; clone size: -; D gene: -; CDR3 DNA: TGTGCCAGCAGCTTAGGTCTGGCAGGGAGCACTGAAGCTTTCTTT; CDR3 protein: CASSLGLAGSTEAFF
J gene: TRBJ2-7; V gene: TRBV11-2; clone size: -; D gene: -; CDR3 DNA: TGTGCCAGCAGCTTAAACCCCACCGTGGACTACGAGCAGTACTTC; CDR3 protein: CASSLNPTVDYEQYF
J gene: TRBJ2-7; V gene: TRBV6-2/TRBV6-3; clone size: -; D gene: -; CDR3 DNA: TGTGCCAGCAGTTACTCGAAGTTGGGCTACGAGCAGTACTTC; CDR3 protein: CASSYSKLGYEQYF
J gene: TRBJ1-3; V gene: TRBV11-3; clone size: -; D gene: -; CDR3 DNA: TGTGCCGGCGGACGGCCAGCGAGTGGAAACACCATATATTTT; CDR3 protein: CAGGRPASGNTIYF
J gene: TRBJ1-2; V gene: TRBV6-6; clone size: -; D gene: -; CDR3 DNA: TGTGCCATCTCAGCCGGACGGCACTATGGCTACACCTTC; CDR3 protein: CAISAGRHYGYTF
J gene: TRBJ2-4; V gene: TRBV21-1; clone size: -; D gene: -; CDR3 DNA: TGTGCCAGCCCCCCCGGGCTAGCGGGGGATCTAGCCAAAAACATTCAGTACTTC; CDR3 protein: CASPPGLAGDLAKNIQYF
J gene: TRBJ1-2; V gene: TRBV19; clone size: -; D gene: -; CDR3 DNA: TGTGCCAGTAGTATGCCAGGGTTTGACTATGGCTACACCTTC; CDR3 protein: CASSMPGFDYGYTF
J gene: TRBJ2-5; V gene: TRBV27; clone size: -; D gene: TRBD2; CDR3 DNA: TGTGCCAGCAGTTTCTACCAAGCGGGAGGACAAGAGACCCAGTACTTC; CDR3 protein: CASSFYQAGGQETQYF
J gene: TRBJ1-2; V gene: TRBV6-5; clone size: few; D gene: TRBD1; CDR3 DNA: TGTGCCAGCTTGGATGGGCAGGGGGACTTCTATGGCTACACCTTC; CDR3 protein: CASLDGQGDFYGYTF
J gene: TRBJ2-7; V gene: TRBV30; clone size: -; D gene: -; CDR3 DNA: TGTGCCTGGAGTGTTAAGTACCCCGGCTCCTACGAGCAGTACTTC; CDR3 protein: CAWSVKYPGSYEQYF
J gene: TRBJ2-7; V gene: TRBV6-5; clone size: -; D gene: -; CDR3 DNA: TGTGCCAGCACCCGGGACCCGCCCTACGAGCAGTACTTC; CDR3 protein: CASTRDPPYEQYF
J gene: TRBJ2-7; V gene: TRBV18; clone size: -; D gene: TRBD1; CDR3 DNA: TGTGCCAGCTCACCAGGACAGGTTTTAACTATCGAGCAGTACTTC; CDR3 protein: CASSPGQVLTIEQYF
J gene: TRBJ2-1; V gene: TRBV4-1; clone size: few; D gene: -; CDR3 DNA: TGCGCCAGCAGCCAAATAGGTAGCGGTGGGGGCTACAATGAGCAGTTCTTC; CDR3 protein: CASSQIGSGGGYNEQFF